This TCR beta chain was recovered during a study of cytomegalovirus exposure and HLA in healthy donors. Clones were read by immunoSEQ multiplex PCR, and TCRdb kept only the in-frame ones, dropping some. This table has around 350,000 clones, approximately 90% appearing once. Germline assignment: CDR1 LNHNV and CDR2 YYDKDF (reference sequence). The CDR3 sequence is 15 residues long. Trimming removed 1 base from V and 2 bases from J; junction bases left unmatched: 2. The clonotype was recovered from a woman between 18 and 29 years old in good health and CMV-seronegative. The rearrangement uses TRBV15 and TRBJ2-7; 10 bases map to TRBD1. Sequenced material: PBMCs. CDR3 region: CATSRGTGGTYEQYF. In DNA form, the CDR3 reads TGTGCCACCAGCAGAGGGACAGGGGGGACCTACGAGCAGTACTTC.